One and the same sample provided the 28 T cell receptor beta chains below, sequenced in a study of blood T cells in healthy people across ages. PCR was performed a second time for roughly 7 to 12 cycles using a sample-barcoded 5' primer and a J-beta primer mix. TCRdb fed the 5' RACE reads into MiXCR, producing one record per CDR3 protein. The sample lists about 570,000 distinct CDR3 sequences; 27% were seen once. Input material: blood. The receptors were sampled from a woman aged 70-85 years in good health.

In this sample, this clonotype turned up many times. The chain employs TRBV7-9 and TRBJ2-5; unclear D gene. The ends were cut back, 6 bases at V and 4 bases at J, with 12 bases in the middle. The CDR3 contains 13 residues. CDR1 is SEHNR, CDR2 FQNEAQ, per germline (reference sequence). The CDR3 sequence is CASSRVLGETQYF. DNA of the CDR3: TGTGCCAGCAGTCGAGTTTTGGGAGAGACCCAGTACTTC.

The chain couples TRBV10-3 to TRBJ1-5, with unresolved D. This CDR3 region has 16 residues. Per germline, CDR1 ENHRY and CDR2 SYGVKD. V lost 6 bases, J lost 1 base, and 16 bases lay in between. In nucleotides, the CDR3 is TGTGCCATCAGCCGAGGTGGGGAAGGAAGCAATCAGCCCCAGCATTTT. It specifies CAISRGGEGSNQPQHF.

The chain is built from TRBV9 and TRBJ2-2; D tentatively fits TRBD1 or TRBD2 (6 bases each). This CDR3 has 15 residues. CDR1 SGDLS and CDR2 YYNGEE come from the germline V gene. V was clipped by 0 bases and J by 5 bases, with 11 bases between them. The DNA for the CDR3 is TGTGCCAGCAGCGTAGGGGGGGCTAAAACCGGGGAGCTGTTTTTT. Protein: CASSVGGAKTGELFF.

The J gene is TRBJ2-5, the V gene TRBV29-1; possibly TRBD2 for D (6 bases). The V gene's germline CDR1 is SQVTM and CDR2 ANQGSEA. V gave up 6 bases and J gave up 2 bases, with 10 bases separating them. The length of the CDR3 is 12 residues. Written as DNA, the CDR3 is TGCAGCGTCGAACTAGCTCAAGAGACCCAGTACTTC. Protein: CSVELAQETQYF. Looking up the rest from reference TRBV29-1 and TRBJ2-5 gives the full variable domain: SAVISQKPSRDICQRGTSLTIQCQVDSQVTMMFWYRQQPGQSLTLIATANQGSEATYESGFVIDKFPISRPNLTFSTLTVSNMSPEDSSIYLCSVELAQETQYFGPGTRLLVL.

The rearrangement uses TRBV24-1 and TRBJ2-3; maybe TRBD2 (6 bases). V was cut by 0 bases and J by 4 bases, with 13 bases left in between. There are 16 residues in the CDR3. Germline loops: CDR1 KGHDR, CDR2 SFDVKD. The CDR3 bases are TGTGCCACCAGTGATTTGGGTTGGGGGGTCGCAGATACGCAGTATTTT. Translating it yields CATSDLGWGVADTQYF.

V gene TRBV6-5 combines with J gene TRBJ2-7, with D possibly TRBD2 on 6 matching bases. There are 15 residues in the CDR3. The germline V gene encodes CDR1 MNHEY and CDR2 SVGAGI. V lost 3 bases to trimming and J lost 1 base, with 13 bases between them. The CDR3 DNA reads TGTGCCAGCAGTTATTCCCCCCGGGAGTCCTACGAGCAGTACTTC. This translates into CASSYSPRESYEQYF.

The chain has TRBV20-1 and TRBJ2-5; 8 bases are a match to TRBD1. The trim removed 4 bases at V and 7 bases at J, leaving 5 bases unmatched. This CDR3 region has 12 residues. Germline CDR1 reads DFQATT; CDR2 reads SNEGSKA (reference sequence). CDR3: CSAIPGGGTQYF. DNA for the CDR3: TGCAGTGCTATTCCAGGGGGCGGGACCCAGTACTTC.

The table lists this clonotype with a few counts. CDR3 residues: CASSVDPRPGANVLTF. The CDR3 DNA sequence: TGTGCCAGCAGCGTAGATCCGCGACCTGGGGCCAACGTCCTGACTTTC. This rearrangement joins TRBV9 to TRBJ2-6; no reliable D call. The CDR3 is 16 amino acids. V was shortened by 0 bases and J by 2 bases, with 9 bases between the two germline ends. The germline V gene encodes CDR1 SGDLS and CDR2 YYNGEE.

The chain uses TRBV4-1 and TRBJ1-2, with TRBD1 identical over 10 bases. Germline CDR1 and CDR2: MGHRA and YSYEKL. This CDR3 has 14 residues. V shed 4 bases and J 7 bases; nucleotides not matched to a gene: 6. The CDR3 spells CASSLVDRGSGYTF. The CDR3 DNA reads TGCGCCAGCAGCCTAGTGGACAGGGGGTCTGGCTACACCTTC.

This clonotype has more than one count but fewer than ten. V and J are TRBV11-1 and TRBJ2-1, with 10 bases matching TRBD2. TRBJ2-5 explains the end of the DNA better; the J call may be wrong. CDR1 SGHAT and CDR2 FQDESV come from the germline V gene (reference sequence). The length of the CDR3 is 17 residues. CDR3 coding DNA: TGTGCCAGCAGCTACTGGACTAGCGGAAAGTTTAAAGAGACCCAGTACTTC. It codes for CASSYWTSGKFKETQYF.

The CDR3 spells CASSQDAFETQYF. The CDR3 DNA follows: TGTGCCAGCAGCCAAGATGCTTTTGAGACCCAGTACTTC. The chain carries TRBV14 and TRBJ2-5; D remains unclear. CDR3 length: 13 residues. Germline CDR1 is SGHDN and CDR2 is FVKESK. V was cut by 0 bases and J by 5 bases, with 7 bases left in between.

The chain couples TRBV24-1 to TRBJ2-5; D remains ambiguous. V was pared by 1 base and J by 1 base, with 9 bases between. CDR3 length: 15 residues. The germline gives CDR1 KGHDR, CDR2 SFDVKD. The CDR3 loop is CATSDFRAPQETQYF. Written as DNA, the CDR3 is TGTGCCACCAGTGATTTTCGGGCACCCCAAGAGACCCAGTACTTC.

This clonotype was picked up a small number of times. The V gene is TRBV6-5, the J gene TRBJ2-5, with unresolved D. Germline CDR1 is MNHEY and CDR2 is SVGAGI. CDR3 length: 14 residues. With 8 bases removed from V and 5 bases from J, the gap between germline ends came to 18 bases. The CDR3 DNA sequence: TGTGCCAGCGCCCCCTTACCGGTTGTGGAGACCCAGTACTTC. It codes for CASAPLPVVETQYF.

The CDR3: CSAPRRESSGNTIYF. In nucleotides, the CDR3 is TGCAGTGCTCCCCGACGGGAAAGCTCTGGAAACACCATATATTTT. The chain is built from TRBV20-1 and TRBJ1-3; D ambiguous. With 5 bases removed from V and 0 bases from J, the gap between germline ends came to 14 bases. CDR3 length: 15 residues. The germline V gene encodes CDR1 DFQATT and CDR2 SNEGSKA (reference sequence).

The genes are TRBV6-6 and TRBJ2-3, with 8 nucleotides matching TRBD2. Trimming removed 7 bases from V and 5 bases from J; junction bases left unmatched: 8. The CDR3 contains 14 residues. From germline, CDR1 is MNHNY and CDR2 SVGAGI (reference sequence). CDR3 DNA sequence: TGTGCCAGCAAGAGCGGGGGTCTGGGAGATACGCAGTATTTT. Protein: CASKSGGLGDTQYF.

At least ten counts were recorded for this clonotype. The chain couples TRBV3-1 to TRBJ2-5; 8 bases fit TRBD2. Germline values: CDR1 LGHDT, CDR2 YNNKEL (reference sequence). This CDR3 has 15 residues. After removal of 4 bases from V and 7 bases from J, the junction contained 11 bases not matched to a gene. CDR3 in DNA: TGTGCCAGCAGCCTCGAAACTAGCGGCCGAGGGACCCAGTACTTC. Its protein is CASSLETSGRGTQYF.

This rearrangement joins TRBV3-1 to TRBJ2-7; 11 nucleotides agree with TRBD1. CDR1 LGHDT and CDR2 YNNKEL come from the germline V gene (reference sequence). With 1 base clipped from V and 6 bases from J, the junction kept 11 bases outside the gene matches. There are 17 residues in the CDR3. The CDR3 protein is CASSQGIIGTGGIEQYF. CDR3 nucleotide sequence: TGTGCCAGCAGCCAAGGTATAATAGGGACAGGGGGAATCGAGCAGTACTTC.

V and J are TRBV28 and TRBJ1-5, with D perhaps TRBD1 (5 bases). The germline CDR1 and CDR2 sequences are MDHEN and SYDVKM. V was cut by 5 bases and J by 0 bases, with 14 bases left in between. The CDR3 contains 16 residues. The CDR3 DNA sequence: TGTGCCAGCAGTGCCACGGGGCCTTATAGCAATCAGCCCCAGCATTTT. Its translation: CASSATGPYSNQPQHF.

This clonotype was seen more than once but under ten times. The genes are TRBV7-2 and TRBJ2-3, with 7 bases lining up with TRBD1. The germline gives CDR1 SGHTA, CDR2 FQGNSA. The V gene end was trimmed by 2 bases and the J gene end by 3 bases; junction bases not matched to a gene: 2. This CDR3 has 14 residues. CDR3 in DNA: TGTGCCAGCAGCTTATGGGACAGAACAGATACGCAGTATTTT. It encodes CASSLWDRTDTQYF.

The V call is TRBV10-3, the J call TRBJ2-4, with D possibly called TRBD1 or TRBD2 (6 bases each). Germline V gives CDR1 ENHRY, CDR2 SYGVKD. This CDR3 region has 16 residues. Between the trimmed V and J ends, which lost 4 bases and 0 bases, there was a span of 13 bases. CDR3 protein: CAISVGGTLAKNIQYF. The CDR3 DNA follows: TGTGCCATCAGTGTAGGGGGGACCCTAGCCAAAAACATTCAGTACTTC.

This clonotype appeared a few times. This chain uses TRBV7-6 with TRBJ2-7; D could derive from TRBD1 or TRBD2 (5 bases each). V was clipped by 2 bases and J by 6 bases, with 14 bases between them. The CDR3 extends over 14 amino acids. Germline assignment: CDR1 SGHVS and CDR2 FNYEAQ. The CDR3 region has the DNA TGTGCCAGCAGCTTATTTGTTGCAGGGACCGAGCAGTACTTC. It codes for CASSLFVAGTEQYF.

This chain connects TRBV5-5 to TRBJ1-6; D ambiguous. Germline V lookup: CDR1 SGHKS, CDR2 YYEKEE (reference sequence). Trimming left V 0 bases short and J 8 bases short, with 6 bases between. This CDR3 has 13 amino acids. CDR3 sequence reads: CASSLVAYSPLHF. Here the CDR3 DNA reads TGTGCCAGCAGCTTGGTGGCGTATTCACCCCTCCACTTT.

As regards this clonotype: One end of the junction fails to match germline, which may point to a read error. The rearrangement uses TRBV18 and TRBJ2-5; D is ambiguous. Germline values: CDR1 KGHSH, CDR2 LQKENI. This CDR3 has 15 residues. CDR3 loop: CASSPPSKYEETQYF. DNA of the CDR3: TGTGCCAGCTCGCCACCCTCGAAGTACGAAGAGACCCAGTACTTC. The full variable domain, rest sourced from reference TRBV18 and TRBJ2-5, is NAGVMQNPRHLVRRRGQEARLRCSPMKGHSHVYWYRQLPEEGLKFMVYLQKENIIDESGMPKERFSAEFPKEGPSILRIQQVVRGDSAAYFCASSPPSKYEETQYFGPGTRLLVL.

Points on this clonotype: A much larger clone lies a single base off, so this may be a read error. The genes are TRBV4-2 and TRBJ2-2, with D possibly TRBD1 on 7 matching bases. The CDR3 length is 16 residues. The germline V gene encodes CDR1 LGHNA and CDR2 YNFKEQ. CDR3 DNA sequence: TGTGCCAGCAGCCAGGGACAGTCCACGAACACCGGGGGGCTGTTTTTT. As protein: CASSQGQSTNTGGLFF.

In this sample, this clonotype turned up a few times. J is TRBJ1-4 and V is TRBV11-3; maybe TRBD1 (6 bases). The V gene lost 1 base and the J gene lost 11 bases, with 14 bases spanning the gap. Per the germline V gene, CDR1 is SGHNT and CDR2 is YENEEA. The length of the CDR3 is 14 residues. The CDR3 DNA is TGTGCCAGCAGCTTAGGGGGGACACCCCAGAAACTGTTTTTT. This sequence encodes CASSLGGTPQKLFF.

The V gene is TRBV5-1, the J gene TRBJ2-5; D unresolved. V was clipped by 3 bases and J by 3 bases, with 15 bases between them. Germline V CDR1 and CDR2: SGHRS, YFSETQ. The CDR3 is 15 residues long. The CDR3 bases are TGCGCCAGCAGCTCAGACTGGGCCACAAAAGAGACCCAGTACTTC. Amino acid sequence: CASSSDWATKETQYF.

This chain joins TRBV20-1 and TRBJ2-5; D not certain. CDR3 length: 13 amino acids. Germline V gives CDR1 DFQATT, CDR2 SNEGSKA (reference sequence). The V gene lost 6 bases and the J gene lost 1 base, with 12 bases spanning the gap. CDR3 DNA sequence: TGCAGTGCCATAGTCAAGGCCCAAGAGACCCAGTACTTC. Protein sequence: CSAIVKAQETQYF.

The rearrangement links TRBV12-3 or TRBV12-4 to TRBJ1-2, with D perhaps TRBD1 (5 bases). The CDR3 length is 15 residues. V lost 4 bases and J 7 bases, leaving 19 bases between the germline ends. This CDR3 is CASSSYVGTRGGYTF. The CDR3 region has the DNA TGTGCCAGCAGTTCCTATGTAGGGACCCGGGGTGGCTACACCTTC.